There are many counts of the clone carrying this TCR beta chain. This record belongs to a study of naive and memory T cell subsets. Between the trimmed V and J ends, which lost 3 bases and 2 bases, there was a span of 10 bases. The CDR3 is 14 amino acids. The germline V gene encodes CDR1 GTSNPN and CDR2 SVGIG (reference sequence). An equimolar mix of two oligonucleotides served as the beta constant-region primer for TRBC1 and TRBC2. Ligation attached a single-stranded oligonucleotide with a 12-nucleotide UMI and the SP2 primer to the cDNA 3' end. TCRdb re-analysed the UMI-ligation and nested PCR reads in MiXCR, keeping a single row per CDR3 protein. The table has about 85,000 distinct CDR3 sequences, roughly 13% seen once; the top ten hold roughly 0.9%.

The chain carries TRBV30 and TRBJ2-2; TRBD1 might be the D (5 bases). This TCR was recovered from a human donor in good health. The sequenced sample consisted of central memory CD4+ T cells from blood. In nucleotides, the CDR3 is TGTGCCTGGAGGTCAGGGTACAACACCGGGGAGCTGTTTTTT. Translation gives CAWRSGYNTGELFF.